These T cell receptor beta chains were read from a single sample in a study of CD8+ T cells in alopecia areata. Method: immunoSEQ multiplex PCR; TCRdb's copy keeps in-frame clones and lacks some. This sample carries some 180,000 clones, 51% of them seen once, and the ten largest clones take 10%. The input for sequencing was CD8+ T cells sorted from blood, taken around week 52, from a patient treated with tofacitinib. Every receptor here comes from a human donor with alopecia areata. The CDR3 runs from the conserved cysteine through the conserved F or W. D genes are given only for firm matches. Some rows mark clone size as missing; the rest say once, few, many or name a class of expanded clone.

size,J,D,V,CDR3,DNA
NA,TRBJ2-2,TRBD1,TRBV5-1,CASSPSGTGNTGELFF,TGCGCCAGCAGCCCTTCCGGGACAGGGAACACCGGGGAGCTGTTTTTT
few,TRBJ2-5,NA,TRBV14,CASSHWAIQETQYF,TGTGCCAGCAGCCACTGGGCTATCCAAGAGACCCAGTACTTC
few,TRBJ1-6,NA,TRBV5-1,CASSLGAYSPLHF,TGCGCCAGCAGCTTGGGTGCGTATTCACCCCTCCACTTT
NA,TRBJ1-5,NA,TRBV2,CASSEGGEEPQHF,TGTGCCAGCAGTGAAGGGGGAGAGGAGCCCCAGCATTTT
few,TRBJ1-2,NA,TRBV29-1,CSVAPFRSGGDGYTF,TGCAGCGTAGCACCATTCCGGAGCGGGGGGGATGGCTACACCTTC
NA,TRBJ2-2,NA,TRBV7-8,CASSNEGEELFF,TGTGCCAGCAGCAACGAGGGTGAGGAGCTGTTTTTT
NA,TRBJ2-2,NA,TRBV29-1,CSVEQGLAGELFF,TGCAGCGTTGAACAGGGGCTGGCCGGGGAGCTGTTTTTT
NA,TRBJ1-1,NA,TRBV27,CASRYGNTEAFF,TGTGCCAGCAGATATGGGAACACTGAAGCTTTCTTT
NA,TRBJ1-1,NA,TRBV2,CASPPAGRGDTEAFF,TGTGCCAGCCCCCCGGCGGGAAGGGGTGACACTGAAGCTTTCTTT
NA,TRBJ2-5,TRBD1,TRBV7-9,CASSLGTVTQETQYF,TGTGCCAGCAGCTTGGGGACAGTCACACAAGAGACCCAGTACTTC
few,TRBJ1-2,NA,TRBV25-1,CASSEYIDYGYTF,TGTGCCAGCAGTGAATATATCGACTATGGCTACACCTTC
NA,TRBJ2-5,NA,TRBV11-2,CASLPLSRQETQYF,TGTGCCAGCTTACCTTTGAGTAGACAAGAGACCCAGTACTTC
NA,TRBJ1-1,NA,TRBV13,CASSSPQNTEAFF,TGTGCCAGCAGCTCCCCACAGAACACTGAAGCTTTCTTT
NA,TRBJ1-2,TRBD1,TRBV13,CASSAHRDRGNDGYTF,TGTGCCAGCAGCGCACATCGGGACAGGGGAAATGATGGCTACACCTTC
NA,TRBJ2-5,TRBD1,TRBV5-1,CASSPDSPGGTQYF,TGCGCCAGCAGCCCGGACAGCCCAGGGGGGACCCAGTACTTC
few,TRBJ2-7,NA,TRBV11-2,CASSLDREAGTYEQYF,TGTGCCAGCAGCTTAGATCGGGAAGCAGGGACCTACGAGCAGTACTTC
NA,TRBJ2-7,TRBD2,TRBV2,CASRASGGSYEQYF,TGTGCCAGCAGAGCTAGCGGGGGGAGTTACGAGCAGTACTTC
NA,TRBJ1-2,TRBD1,TRBV4-1,CASSQVGTGGDYTF,TGCGCCAGCAGCCAAGTCGGGACAGGGGGCGACTACACCTTC
NA,TRBJ2-5,TRBD2,TRBV12-5,CASGRTSGKETQYF,TGTGCTAGTGGCCGGACTAGCGGGAAAGAGACCCAGTACTTC
many,TRBJ1-2,TRBD1,TRBV4-1,CASSHKDRGPNYGYTF,TGCGCCAGCAGCCATAAGGACAGGGGTCCTAACTATGGCTACACCTTC
NA,TRBJ1-2,TRBD1,TRBV19,CASRVDRVLGYTF,TGTGCCAGTAGAGTGGACAGGGTACTTGGCTACACCTTC
NA,TRBJ1-3,NA,TRBV30,CAWSHGRAAGNTIYF,TGTGCCTGGAGCCACGGACGTGCGGCTGGAAACACCATATATTTT
NA,TRBJ2-3,TRBD1,TRBV27,CASTRDRATDTQYF,TGTGCCAGCACCCGGGACAGGGCCACAGATACGCAGTATTTT
NA,TRBJ2-7,TRBD2,TRBV7-2,CASSLRMGLAVGGEQYF,TGTGCCAGCAGCTTAAGGATGGGACTAGCGGTGGGGGGCGAGCAGTACTTC
NA,TRBJ1-5,TRBD1,TRBV5-6,CASSLAGGQNSNQPQHF,TGTGCCAGCAGCTTGGCTGGGGGACAGAATAGCAATCAGCCCCAGCATTTT
NA,TRBJ1-2,NA,TRBV18,CASSPGPGPGNYGYTF,TGTGCCAGCTCACCCGGCCCCGGTCCGGGTAACTATGGCTACACCTTC
NA,TRBJ1-1,NA,TRBV4-1,CASSQQRQEAFF,TGCGCCAGCAGCCAGCAAAGACAAGAAGCTTTCTTT
few,TRBJ2-3,NA,TRBV9,CASSVRGIGTDTQYF,TGTGCCAGCAGCGTAAGAGGGATCGGCACAGATACGCAGTATTTT
NA,TRBJ1-2,NA,TRBV18,CASSPPWGYTF,TGTGCCAGCTCACCACCCTGGGGCTACACCTTC
NA,TRBJ2-1,NA,TRBV6-5,CASSYSEGTGEQFF,TGTGCCAGCAGTTACTCGGAGGGAACGGGTGAGCAGTTCTTC
NA,TRBJ1-2,NA,TRBV2,CASSGGRATHYGYTF,TGTGCCAGCAGTGGAGGGAGGGCGACTCACTATGGCTACACCTTC
NA,TRBJ2-7,NA,TRBV7-8,CASSVEGLYEQYF,TGTGCCAGCAGCGTTGAGGGTCTCTACGAGCAGTACTTC
once,TRBJ1-1,TRBD1,TRBV6-5,CASRLTGGGGEAFF,TGTGCCAGCAGGCTGACAGGGGGCGGAGGTGAAGCTTTCTTT
NA,TRBJ2-5,NA,TRBV7-2,CASSTRSLGRETQYF,TGTGCCAGCAGCACCCGATCTCTGGGGCGGGAGACCCAGTACTTC
NA,TRBJ1-6,TRBD1,TRBV6-5,CASTAQGQGNSPLHF,TGTGCCAGCACCGCCCAGGGACAGGGTAATTCACCCCTCCACTTT
NA,TRBJ2-3,NA,TRBV12-5,CASGPSTDTQYF,TGTGCTAGTGGTCCATCAACAGATACGCAGTATTTT
few,TRBJ2-5,NA,TRBV4-2,CASSQVGASETQYF,TGTGCCAGCAGCCAGGTGGGGGCCTCGGAGACCCAGTACTTC
NA,TRBJ2-5,TRBD1,TRBV27,CASSLWAGGGETQYF,TGTGCCAGCAGTTTATGGGCAGGGGGCGGGGAGACCCAGTACTTC
NA,TRBJ2-1,NA,TRBV7-9,CASSPGVVNEQFF,TGCGCCAGCAGCCCTGGGGTAGTCAATGAGCAGTTCTTC
few,TRBJ2-1,NA,TRBV6-5,CADGHGCSYNEQFF,TGTGCCGACGGGCATGGATGCTCCTACAATGAGCAGTTCTTC
NA,TRBJ2-3,TRBD2,TRBV6-1,CASSEAQRTSGRDTQYF,TGTGCCAGCAGTGAAGCGCAAAGGACTAGCGGGAGAGATACGCAGTATTTT
few,TRBJ1-1,TRBD1,TRBV13,CASSSRDRLNTEAFF,TGTGCCAGCAGCTCCCGGGACAGGCTAAACACTGAAGCTTTCTTT
few,TRBJ1-5,NA,TRBV5-6,CASSLNSWGPAGPQHF,TGTGCCAGCAGCTTAAATTCTTGGGGGCCCGCAGGGCCCCAGCATTTT
few,TRBJ2-3,NA,TRBV5-1,CASSLAWEVGTDTQYF,TGCGCCAGCAGCTTGGCCTGGGAAGTGGGCACAGATACGCAGTATTTT
NA,TRBJ2-1,TRBD2,TRBV30,CAWSDWGGLKNNEQFF,TGTGCCTGGAGTGACTGGGGAGGGCTCAAAAACAATGAGCAGTTCTTC
few,TRBJ1-5,TRBD1,TRBV7-2,CASSTGVQPQHF,TGTGCCAGCAGCACAGGGGTGCAGCCCCAGCATTTT
NA,TRBJ1-1,NA,TRBV7-2,CASSLGPVTEAFF,TGTGCCAGCAGCTTAGGCCCGGTCACTGAAGCTTTCTTT
NA,TRBJ1-6,NA,TRBV5-8,CASSIQNYSPLHF,TGTGCCAGCAGCATACAGAATTACTCACCCCTCCACTTT
NA,TRBJ1-5,TRBD1,TRBV10-3,CAIRGTGEAQPQHF,TGTGCCATCAGGGGGACAGGGGAAGCTCAGCCCCAGCATTTT
NA,TRBJ1-2,TRBD1,TRBV7-8,CASSLGQGYGYTF,TGTGCCAGCAGCTTAGGACAGGGTTACGGCTACACCTTC
few,TRBJ2-7,TRBD1,TRBV5-1,CASSLTGTYEQYF,TGCGCCAGCAGTCTGACAGGGACCTACGAGCAGTACTTC
NA,TRBJ2-3,NA,TRBV19,CATRAASTDTQYF,TGTGCCACCCGGGCGGCTAGCACAGATACGCAGTATTTT